Reported below is one T cell receptor beta chain. Antigen: not known. This CDR3 has 17 residues. Germline CDR1 is SGHVS and CDR2 is FQNEAQ. The trim removed 2 bases at V and 4 bases at J, leaving 11 bases unmatched. TCRdb called the reads again in MiXCR, with one record for every CDR3 protein. The sample shows hundreds of thousands of distinct CDR3 sequences, 30% to 35% of them seen only once. This sample was included in a study of T cell repertoires in cytomegalovirus infection. The chain is built from TRBV7-8 and TRBJ1-2, with 9 bases aligning to TRBD1. The source is a human donor in good health (CMV status not recorded). Some clones in this sample may be carry-over from other donors' samples. Material: cultured PBMCs, obtained from culture after CMV antigen stimulation. The CDR3 loop reads CASSLSDRGARIYGYTF. CDR3 in DNA: TGTGCCAGCAGCTTATCGGACAGGGGCGCCCGGATCTATGGCTACACCTTC. Full variable domain (rest looked up from reference TRBV7-8 and TRBJ1-2): GAGVSQSPRYKVAKRGQDVALRCDPISGHVSLFWYQQALGQGPEFLTYFQNEAQLDKSGLPSDRFFAERPEGSVSTLKIQRTQQEDSAVYLCASSLSDRGARIYGYTFGSGTRLTVV.